Listed here is a single TCR beta chain. The antigen remains undetermined. CD45RO-negative cells were positively selected for CCR7, leaving out terminally differentiated effector memory CD45RA+ cells. Every donor was a Caucasian adult from Nashville, Tennessee. This CDR3 region has 15 residues. From germline, CDR1 is LNHDA and CDR2 SQIVND (reference sequence). V was pared by 2 bases and J by 6 bases, with 16 bases between. Original methodology: Owing to the provision of junction-only sequences devoid of quality scores by immunoSEQ, filtering differed. Clones were sequenced by immunoSEQ multiplex PCR, and TCRdb holds only the in-frame ones, with some missing. V, J and clone size are taken as reported in that table, and D and trimming were inferred from the DNA itself. The sample records millions of clones, about 95% being singletons. The source of the sample is a study of shared clonotypes between healthy human individuals. Study-wide results and limits: Sampling was confined to blood; repertoires within tissues likely differ.

The origin of this receptor is a man between 18 and 29 years old in good health. Specimen: naive CD8+ T cells sorted from blood. This rearrangement joins TRBV19 to TRBJ1-1; a weak D match, TRBD1 (6 bases). CDR3 nucleotide sequence: TGTGCCAGTAGTATACTACAGGGAAAGCAAGCTGAAGCTTTCTTT. Amino acids: CASSILQGKQAEAFF.